This is a list of T cell receptor beta chains from one sample in a study of blood T cell repertoires in COVID-19. Sequencing used immunoSEQ multiplex PCR; TCRdb keeps in-frame clones, though not all of them. The data contain about 48,000 clones, 65% to 80% of them singletons. Material for sequencing was peripheral blood. These receptor sequences come from a human donor with active or convalescent COVID-19. The donor label of this sample is uncertain. The CDR3 runs from the conserved cysteine through the conserved F or W. Fields, in order: V gene, J gene, clone size, CDR3 protein. The size field is filled for only some rows; it gives once, few, many or a size class.

TRBV9	TRBJ1-6	.	CASSGGNRGVSPLHF
TRBV7-6	TRBJ1-6	.	CASSPTYRSPLHF
TRBV5-1	TRBJ2-5	.	CASSMGQGGYQETQYF
TRBV28	TRBJ2-3	.	CASSLRDSAWKFAQYF
TRBV19	TRBJ2-1	.	CASQRLAGPYNEQFF
TRBV19	TRBJ1-2	.	CASRSGTGQNNYGYTF
TRBV27	TRBJ2-1	.	CASSFGYSSGRPSYNEQFF
TRBV7-8	TRBJ1-1	.	CASSWNRDRNTEAFF
TRBV20-1	TRBJ2-7	once	CSAVGGEQYF
TRBV3-1/TRBV3-2	TRBJ2-1	.	CASSRGLAGAYNEQFF
TRBV12-3/TRBV12-4	TRBJ1-2	.	CASSFRGGGYTF
TRBV27	TRBJ1-2	.	CASGLGVGYTF
TRBV10-3	TRBJ2-1	.	CAISESGSQTTLNEQFF
TRBV19	TRBJ2-3	.	CASSIKGGLRDTQYF
TRBV27	TRBJ1-2	few	CASRRDRGWDGYTF
TRBV19	TRBJ1-5	.	CASSMGGNQPQHF
TRBV18	TRBJ2-1	.	CASSLGLAGDEQFF
TRBV28	TRBJ1-2	.	CASRLTLANYGYTF
TRBV5-6	TRBJ2-7	.	CASSPPRASGRANEQYF
TRBV30	TRBJ1-1	few	CAWRRTVEAFF
TRBV28	TRBJ2-3	.	CASSLGGLITDTQYF
TRBV5-4	TRBJ2-5	few	CASSLTTGGGETQYF
TRBV5-4	TRBJ1-1	.	CASSSGPTRGTTEAFF
TRBV10-3	TRBJ2-7	few	CAILADSYEQYF
TRBV9	TRBJ1-2	.	CASSPGSEDYGYTF
TRBV4-2	TRBJ1-2	once	CASSQDRQGYYGYTF
TRBV5-5	TRBJ2-1	.	CASSLGGSGRYNEQFF
TRBV5-1	TRBJ2-7	.	CASSLDLGTSSEQYF
TRBV18	TRBJ1-6	.	CASSPSRGGSPPLHF
TRBV28	TRBJ1-2	.	CASRRPGEGYTF
TRBV13	TRBJ2-5	.	CASSSRGETQYF
TRBV18	TRBJ2-2	.	CASSPTGGAPPGELFF
TRBV27	TRBJ2-7	.	CASSLLGQGYEQYF
TRBV12-5	TRBJ1-2	.	CASGLSYGYTF
TRBV3-1/TRBV3-2	TRBJ2-7	.	CASSPIAGVAYEQYF
TRBV12-3/TRBV12-4	TRBJ1-5	.	CASKGGNQPQHF
TRBV11-2	TRBJ1-6	.	CASSLSGDNSPLHF
TRBV5-6	TRBJ2-3	.	CASSLVFGGGPRERHTQYF
TRBV9	TRBJ1-3	few	CASSVELTDSSSGNTIYF
TRBV7-2	TRBJ2-2	.	CASSLRPRGIGNTGELFF
TRBV6-6	TRBJ2-5	.	CASSKTPTYQETQYF
TRBV30	TRBJ1-5	.	CAWSVRLNRDRGNQPQHF
TRBV11-2	TRBJ2-3	.	CASSFRTSGPTDTQYF
TRBV19	TRBJ1-4	.	CASSHSTGGLATNEKLFF
TRBV7-2	TRBJ2-7	.	CASSQTSGVSYEQYF
TRBV5-5	TRBJ2-7	once	CASSVGSTRYYEQYF
TRBV24-1	TRBJ2-3	.	CATRGGISTDTQYF
TRBV7-2	TRBJ2-3	.	CASSFGSGRGGTQYF
TRBV7-8	TRBJ2-1	few	CASSVSGEQFF
TRBV5-1	TRBJ1-2	.	CASSLAQGTNYGYTF